The 31 T cell receptor beta chains presented below share a single source sample, sequenced in a study of chemoradiotherapy in HPV16-positive cancers. Assay: immunoSEQ multiplex PCR; the TCRdb copy retains only in-frame clones and omits some. The sample holds around 770 clones; 83% are singletons and the top ten take roughly 12%. Sequences were derived from tumor tissue, sampled from a patient who underwent chemoradiotherapy. Source of these receptors: a human donor with HPV-associated anogenital cancer.

The CDR3 loop is CASSSSSGSDEQFF. The CDR3 region has the DNA TGTGCCAGCAGCTCGTCTAGCGGGAGCGATGAGCAGTTCTTC. The chain combines TRBV7-3 with TRBJ2-1; 10 nucleotides agree with TRBD2. The CDR3 has 14 residues. The V gene end was trimmed by 4 bases and the J gene end by 8 bases; junction bases not matched to a gene: 5. Germline CDR1 and CDR2: SGHTA and FQGTGA.

The rearrangement links TRBV4-1 to TRBJ2-7, with 11 bases aligning to TRBD1. Losses at the gene ends were 2 bases for V and 4 bases for J; bases not matched to a gene: 4. Germline V lookup: CDR1 MGHRA, CDR2 YSYEKL. The CDR3 runs to 15 residues. The CDR3 loop is CASSQPDRGLYEQYF. The CDR3 nucleotides are TGCGCCAGCAGCCAACCGGACAGGGGGCTTTACGAGCAGTACTTC.

This clone appeared a single time. The chain recombines TRBV27 with TRBJ1-5; TRBD1 matches 11 bases. The CDR3 has 18 residues. V lost 8 bases to trimming and J lost 5 bases; unmatched junction nucleotides: 17. Germline assignment: CDR1 MNHEY and CDR2 SMNVEV (reference sequence). CDR3: CASRGWSDRGLNDQPQHF. CDR3 coding DNA: TGTGCCAGCCGGGGCTGGTCGGACAGGGGGCTAAACGATCAGCCCCAGCATTTT.

This clone has more than one count but fewer than ten. This sequence joins TRBV10-2 and TRBJ1-2, with 9 bases matching TRBD1. CDR3 size: 17 residues. V shed 6 bases and J 3 bases; nucleotides not matched to a gene: 14. Germline V gene sequence: CDR1 WSHSY, CDR2 SAAADI. CDR3 amino acids: CASRGPGQGIRDYGYTF. CDR3 DNA: TGCGCCAGCAGGGGACCGGGACAGGGAATTCGGGACTATGGCTACACCTTC.

This clone came up once. The chain is built from TRBV7-9 and TRBJ1-5; D unclear. The CDR3 sequence is 12 residues long. Germline V CDR1 and CDR2: SEHNR, FQNEAQ (reference sequence). With 0 bases removed from V and 7 bases from J, the gap between germline ends came to 4 bases. The CDR3 loop reads CASSLAGQPQHF. CDR3 coding DNA: TGTGCCAGCAGCTTAGCAGGGCAGCCCCAGCATTTT.

The V call is TRBV30, the J call TRBJ1-3; no clear D gene. Germline CDR1 reads GTSNPN; CDR2 reads SVGIG (reference sequence). CDR3 length: 12 residues. V lost 4 bases and J lost 0, with 4 bases in between. CDR3 loop: CAWKRSGNTIYF. The DNA of the CDR3 is TGTGCCTGGAAGCGCTCTGGAAACACCATATATTTT.

The chain employs TRBV29-1 and TRBJ2-2, with 7 bases identical to TRBD1. The CDR3 has 16 amino acids. Germline loops: CDR1 SQVTM, CDR2 ANQGSEA. V lost 0 bases, J lost 6 bases, and 10 bases stayed unmatched. CDR3 region: CSVEDTTGLRAGELFF. Here the CDR3 DNA reads TGCAGCGTTGAAGATACGACAGGGTTACGTGCCGGGGAGCTGTTTTTT.

J is TRBJ2-7 and V is TRBV5-1, with 10 nucleotides matching TRBD1. Germline-derived CDR1 and CDR2 are SGHRS and YFSETQ. The CDR3 sequence is 15 residues long. The V gene end was trimmed by 4 bases and the J gene end by 7 bases; junction bases not matched to a gene: 11. The CDR3 sequence is CASSHPGTGAGEQYF. The CDR3 DNA follows: TGCGCCAGCAGCCATCCCGGGACAGGGGCGGGAGAGCAGTACTTC.

This chain uses TRBV7-2 with TRBJ1-3, with TRBD1 as a possible D gene (5 bases). Germline V gene data show CDR1 as SGHTA and CDR2 as FQGNSA. Trimming left V 5 bases short and J 3 bases short, with 14 bases between. The CDR3 extends over 15 amino acids. The CDR3: CASSPLGGFGNTIYF. CDR3 in DNA: TGTGCCAGCAGCCCCCTGGGGGGATTTGGAAACACCATATATTTT.

The chain couples TRBV30 to TRBJ2-1; D gene uncertain. Germline lookup yields CDR1 GTSNPN and CDR2 SVGIG (reference sequence). The CDR3 sequence is 11 residues long. V lost 1 base and J lost 12, with 10 bases in between. CDR3 sequence (DNA): TGTGCCTGGAGTGAAGGTGTCGCGCAGTTCTTC. This translates into CAWSEGVAQFF.

This clone has only a few counts. V usage is TRBV2 and J usage is TRBJ2-2, with 7 positions matching TRBD1. This CDR3 has 16 amino acids. Germline V lookup: CDR1 SNHLY, CDR2 FYNNEI. Unmatched junction bases numbered 7, after V lost 6 bases and J lost 0 bases. The CDR3 DNA reads as TGTGCCAGCAGCGACACAGGGGCCCCGAACACCGGGGAGCTGTTTTTT. As protein: CASSDTGAPNTGELFF. The variable domain in full, with the rest retrieved from reference TRBV2 and TRBJ2-2, is EPEVTQTPSHQVTQMGQEVILRCVPISNHLYFYWYRQILGQKVEFLVSFYNNEISEKSEIFDDQFSVERPDGSNFTLKIRSTKLEDSAMYFCASSDTGAPNTGELFFGEGSRLTVL.

Points on this clone: The same CDR3 also results from other DNA sequences found in this sample. The chain has TRBV25-1 and TRBJ1-2, with 12 bases aligning to TRBD1. The length of the CDR3 is 14 residues. Germline-derived CDR1 and CDR2 are MGHDK and SYGVNS. The J segment lost 7 bases and the V segment lost 8 bases, leaving 8 bases of the junction unmatched. The CDR3 DNA sequence: TGTGCCAGCTCGCTGGGACAGGGGGCCCCTGGCTACACCTTC. It translates to CASSLGQGAPGYTF.

The V and J genes are TRBV7-9 and TRBJ1-1; 7 bases are shared with TRBD1. In germline, CDR1 is SEHNR, CDR2 FQNEAQ (reference sequence). V trimming: 5 bases; J trimming: 4 bases; junction bases outside the gene matches: 16. This CDR3 has 17 amino acids. CDR3 sequence reads: CASSLTAGGGGGTEAFF. Written as DNA, the CDR3 is TGTGCCAGCAGCCTCACCGCCGGAGGGGGCGGCGGCACTGAAGCTTTCTTT.

This chain uses TRBV5-1 with TRBJ2-1; TRBD2 matches 9 bases. Per germline, CDR1 SGHRS and CDR2 YFSETQ. With V trimmed by 4 bases and J by 4 bases, 6 bases remained unmatched. The CDR3 is 15 residues long. The CDR3 protein is CASSPPLAGYNEQFF. For the CDR3, the DNA is TGCGCCAGCAGCCCGCCCCTAGCGGGGTACAATGAGCAGTTCTTC. Full variable domain (rest looked up from reference TRBV5-1 and TRBJ2-1): KAGVTQTPRYLIKTRGQQVTLSCSPISGHRSVSWYQQTPGQGLQFLFEYFSETQRNKGNFPGRFSGRQFSNSRSEMNVSTLELGDSALYLCASSPPLAGYNEQFFGPGTRLTVL.

This chain joins TRBV29-1 and TRBJ2-7, with TRBD1 identical over 7 bases. Germline CDR1 reads SQVTM; CDR2 reads ANQGSEA. V lost 5 bases to trimming and J lost 3 bases; unmatched junction nucleotides: 7. There are 13 residues in the CDR3. In DNA form, the CDR3 reads TGCAGCGTTCCCGGGACAGATTTCTACGAGCAGTACTTC. This gives the protein CSVPGTDFYEQYF.

This sequence joins TRBV27 and TRBJ2-7; D call uncertain. The germline V gene has CDR1 MNHEY and CDR2 SMNVEV (reference sequence). CDR3 size: 14 residues. Trimming took off 2 bases at V and 3 bases at J, with 11 bases between the two ends. The CDR3, as DNA: TGTGCCAGCAGTTTAGGATCCATGAGCTACGAGCAGTACTTC. Encoded protein: CASSLGSMSYEQYF.

The chain has TRBV5-1 and TRBJ2-5; 9 bases match TRBD1. V shed 4 bases, J shed 2 bases, and the junction held 6 bases outside the gene matches. From germline, CDR1 is SGHRS and CDR2 YFSETQ. The CDR3 contains 15 residues. The CDR3 region is CASSLGDREQETQYF. The CDR3 nucleotides are TGCGCCAGCAGCCTGGGGGACAGGGAGCAAGAGACCCAGTACTTC.

The V gene is TRBV9, the J gene TRBJ2-1; 8 bases align to TRBD2. This CDR3 is built from 14 residues. V shed 7 bases and J 6 bases; nucleotides not matched to a gene: 9. Germline V CDR1 and CDR2: SGDLS, YYNGEE. The CDR3 DNA reads as TGTGCCAGCCTCCTACGGGAGGGCTGCAATGAGCAGTTCTTC. This gives the protein CASLLREGCNEQFF.

The chain's CDR3 is CASSLDELLSYNEQFF. The CDR3 DNA sequence: TGTGCCAGCAGCTTAGATGAGTTGCTCTCCTACAATGAGCAGTTCTTC. V gene TRBV11-3 combines with J gene TRBJ2-1; no clear D gene. This CDR3 is built from 16 residues. The V gene's germline CDR1 is SGHNT and CDR2 YENEEA. V was cut by 0 bases and J by 0 bases, with 9 bases left in between.

This clone has a single count. The genes are TRBV10-3 and TRBJ2-7; TRBD2 aligns across 8 bases. The CDR3 spans 15 residues. With 5 bases clipped from V and 0 bases from J, the junction kept 6 bases outside the gene matches. Germline-derived CDR1 and CDR2 are ENHRY and SYGVKD. CDR3 bases: TGTGCCATCAGTAGCTCCGGGACTAGCTCCTACGAGCAGTACTTC. It specifies CAISSSGTSSYEQYF.

This clone was observed once. V gene TRBV7-2 combines with J gene TRBJ2-2; 9 bases fit TRBD2. The CDR3 loop spans 17 amino acids. Trimming removed 5 bases from V and 2 bases from J; junction bases left unmatched: 9. Germline V gives CDR1 SGHTA, CDR2 FQGNSA. DNA of the CDR3: TGTGCCAGCAGCCCCCGACGACTAGCGGTAAACACCGGGGAGCTGTTTTTT. This translates into CASSPRRLAVNTGELFF.

This clone showed up just a few times. The chain couples TRBV9 to TRBJ2-3; TRBD2 matches at 10 bases. Trimming cost V 0 bases and J 0 bases; bases outside gene matches: 4. The CDR3 covers 17 residues. CDR1 and CDR2 from the germline V gene are SGDLS and YYNGEE. The CDR3: CASSVEWTSGSTDTQYF. The CDR3 bases are TGTGCCAGCAGCGTAGAGTGGACTAGCGGTAGCACAGATACGCAGTATTTT.

The rearrangement uses TRBV11-3 and TRBJ2-3; D might be TRBD1 (5 bases). CDR3 length equals 16 residues. Trimming pared 5 bases from V and 0 bases from J, leaving 15 bases between. Per germline, CDR1 SGHNT and CDR2 YENEEA. CDR3 sequence reads: CASSPKEGVSTDTQYF. The CDR3 DNA follows: TGTGCCAGCAGCCCGAAGGAAGGGGTGAGCACAGATACGCAGTATTTT.

This clone was detected only once. V and J are TRBV7-3 and TRBJ2-1, with D unclear. The CDR3 length is 18 residues. CDR1 is SGHTA and CDR2 is FQGTGA in the germline V gene. With 6 bases removed from V and 5 bases from J, the gap between germline ends came to 26 bases. The CDR3 reads CASRSEAPVVSVHNEQFF. Written as DNA, the CDR3 is TGTGCCAGCAGGTCTGAGGCCCCCGTTGTTTCGGTTCACAATGAGCAGTTCTTC.

In its sample, this clone was seen once. The chain joins TRBV5-4 to TRBJ1-2; 8 bases align to TRBD1. The length of the CDR3 is 14 residues. CDR1 is SGHNT and CDR2 is YYREEE in the germline V gene (reference sequence). With V trimmed by 0 bases and J by 5 bases, 3 bases remained unmatched. CDR3 sequence: CASSLVDRGYGYTF. For the CDR3, the DNA is TGTGCCAGCAGCTTGGTCGACAGGGGTTATGGCTACACCTTC.

The V gene is TRBV30, the J gene TRBJ1-3, with D hard to call. The CDR3 has 16 amino acids. In germline, CDR1 is GTSNPN, CDR2 SVGIG (reference sequence). V shed 2 bases and J shed 0 bases, with 14 bases lying between them. The CDR3 loop reads CAWSFFGSTSGNTIYF. In DNA, the CDR3 is TGTGCCTGGAGTTTCTTTGGGTCAACCTCTGGAAACACCATATATTTT.

This CDR3 reads CASSPFGGYDYGYTF. In nucleotides, the CDR3 is TGTGCCAGCAGCCCATTTGGGGGGTACGACTATGGCTACACCTTC. V gene TRBV4-2 combines with J gene TRBJ1-2; tentatively, D is TRBD1 (5 bases). Per germline, CDR1 LGHNA and CDR2 YNFKEQ. Trimming cost V 4 bases and J 3 bases, with 15 bases left between them. The CDR3 is 15 residues long.

This clone was detected only a few times. The chain recombines TRBV19 with TRBJ2-7, with TRBD2 matching 8 bases. Germline loops: CDR1 LNHDA, CDR2 SQIVND (reference sequence). The V segment lost 6 bases and the J segment 2 bases; nucleotides outside the gene matches: 3. The CDR3 sequence is 13 residues long. Here the CDR3 reads CASSSGLAYEQYF. The CDR3 nucleotides are TGTGCCAGTAGCTCGGGACTAGCCTACGAGCAGTACTTC.

J is TRBJ2-3 and V is TRBV12-5, with D unclear. CDR3 length equals 12 residues. The germline V gene encodes CDR1 LGHNT and CDR2 FRNRAP. V was cut by 5 bases and J by 3 bases, with 6 bases left in between. CDR3: CASGKNTDTQYF. DNA of the CDR3: TGTGCTAGTGGTAAAAATACAGATACGCAGTATTTT.

The chain uses TRBV12-5 and TRBJ2-7; 12 nucleotides match TRBD1. V was pared by 5 bases and J by 6 bases, with 5 bases of the junction left unmatched. The CDR3 totals 14 residues. Per germline, CDR1 LGHNT and CDR2 FRNRAP. The CDR3 spells CASGPGQGAGEQYF. The CDR3 nucleotides read TGTGCTAGTGGTCCGGGACAGGGGGCGGGCGAGCAGTACTTC.

The gene calls are TRBV12-5 and TRBJ2-1; 9 nucleotides agree with TRBD1. The ends lost 0 bases at V and 6 bases at J; junction bases unmatched: 3. The CDR3 spans 15 residues. In germline, CDR1 is LGHNT, CDR2 FRNRAP. The CDR3 region is CASGLVRTGVNEQFF. In DNA, the CDR3 is TGTGCTAGTGGTTTGGTACGGACAGGGGTCAATGAGCAGTTCTTC. Drawing the rest from reference TRBV12-5 and TRBJ2-1, the complete variable domain is DARVTQTPRHKVTEMGQEVTMRCQPILGHNTVFWYRQTMMQGLELLAYFRNRAPLDDSGMPKDRFSAEMPDATLATLKIQPSEPRDSAVYFCASGLVRTGVNEQFFGPGTRLTVL.